A single sample is the source of the 3 T cell receptor beta chains below, sequenced in a study of control samples from healthy donors and cancer patients. Data came from immunoSEQ multiplex PCR; TCRdb stores just in-frame clones and leaves some out. The sample yields 50,000 to 70,000 clones, approximately 91% seen once. Sequencing used blood. The receptors here all came from a middle-aged man in good health.

This clone was detected only once. The genes are TRBV3-1 (or the pseudogene TRBV3-2) and TRBJ2-1; 9 bases align to TRBD2. CDR1 and CDR2 (germline): LGHDT, YNNKEL (reference sequence). The CDR3 spans 13 residues. V shed 1 base, J shed 15 bases, and the junction held 7 bases outside the gene matches. CDR3 sequence reads: CASSQGGSGRVFF. CDR3 coding DNA: TGTGCCAGCAGCCAAGGGGGTAGCGGGAGAGTGTTCTTC.

The rearrangement links TRBV11-2 to TRBJ2-3; D is undetermined. Germline CDR1 is SGHAT and CDR2 is FQNNGV. The ends were cut back, 0 bases at V and 5 bases at J, with 6 bases in the middle. CDR3 length: 13 amino acids. The CDR3 DNA sequence: TGTGCCAGCAGCTTAGATCAGCGAGATACGCAGTATTTT. Residues: CASSLDQRDTQYF.

This rearrangement joins TRBV19 to TRBJ1-5, with 9 positions matching TRBD1. J gave up 0 bases and V 7 bases, and 13 bases lay outside the gene matches. CDR1 is LNHDA, CDR2 SQIVND, per germline (reference sequence). This CDR3 contains 18 residues. CDR3 amino acids: CASTNQGQGVYSNQPQHF. The CDR3 region has the DNA TGTGCCAGTACCAATCAGGGACAGGGAGTTTATAGCAATCAGCCCCAGCATTTT.